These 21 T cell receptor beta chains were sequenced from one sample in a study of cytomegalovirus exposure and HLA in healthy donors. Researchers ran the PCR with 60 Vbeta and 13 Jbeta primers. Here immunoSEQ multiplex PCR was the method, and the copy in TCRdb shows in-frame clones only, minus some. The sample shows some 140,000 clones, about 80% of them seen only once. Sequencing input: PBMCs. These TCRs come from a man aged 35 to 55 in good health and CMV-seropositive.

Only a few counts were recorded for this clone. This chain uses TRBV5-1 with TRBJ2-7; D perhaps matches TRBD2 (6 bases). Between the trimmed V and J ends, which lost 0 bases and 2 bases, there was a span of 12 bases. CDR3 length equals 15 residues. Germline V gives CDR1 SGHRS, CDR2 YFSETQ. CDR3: CASSLGSGLTYEQYF. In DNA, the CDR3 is TGCGCCAGCAGCTTGGGTAGCGGCCTAACCTACGAGCAGTACTTC.

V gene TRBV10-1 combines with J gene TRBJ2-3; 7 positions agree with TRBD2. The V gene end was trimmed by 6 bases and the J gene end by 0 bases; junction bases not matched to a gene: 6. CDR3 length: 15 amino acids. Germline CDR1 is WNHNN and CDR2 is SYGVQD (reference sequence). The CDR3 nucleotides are TGCGCCAGCAGCGACAATAGCGGGAGCACAGATACGCAGTATTTT. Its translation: CASSDNSGSTDTQYF.

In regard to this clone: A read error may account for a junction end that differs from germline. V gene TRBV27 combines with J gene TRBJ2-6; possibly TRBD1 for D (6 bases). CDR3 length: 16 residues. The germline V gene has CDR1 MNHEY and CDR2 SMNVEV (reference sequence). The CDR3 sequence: CASTDTQGSGVNVLTF. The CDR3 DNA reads TGTGCCAGCACAGATACCCAGGGTTCAGGGGTCAACGTCCTGACTTTC.

DNA for the CDR3: TGTGCCTGGAGTAACTCTCGTGTCACTGAAGCTTTCTTT. It yields the protein CAWSNSRVTEAFF. V is TRBV30 and J is TRBJ1-1; no clear D. The CDR3 is made up of 13 amino acids. Trimming left V 2 bases short and J 4 bases short, with 11 bases between. Germline V gene lookup returns CDR1 GTSNPN and CDR2 SVGIG (reference sequence).

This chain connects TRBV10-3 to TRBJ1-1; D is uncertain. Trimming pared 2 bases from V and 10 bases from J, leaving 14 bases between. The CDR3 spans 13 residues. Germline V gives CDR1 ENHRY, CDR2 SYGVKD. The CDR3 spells CAISEPGATAAFF. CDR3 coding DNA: TGTGCCATCAGTGAGCCAGGCGCCACGGCAGCTTTCTTT.

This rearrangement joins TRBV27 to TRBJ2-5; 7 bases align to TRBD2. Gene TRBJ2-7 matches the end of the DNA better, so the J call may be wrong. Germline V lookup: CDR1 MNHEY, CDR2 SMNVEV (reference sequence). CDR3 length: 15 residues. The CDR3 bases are TGTGCCAGCAGTCCCCTAGCGGAGAGGAGGGCCGAGCAGTACTTC. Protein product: CASSPLAERRAEQYF.

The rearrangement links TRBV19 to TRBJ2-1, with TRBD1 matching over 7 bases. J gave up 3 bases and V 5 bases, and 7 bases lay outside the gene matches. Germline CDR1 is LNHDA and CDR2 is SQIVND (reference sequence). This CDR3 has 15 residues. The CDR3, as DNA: TGTGCCAGTAGTGTGAGACAGGGAAACTACAATGAGCAGTTCTTC. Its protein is CASSVRQGNYNEQFF.

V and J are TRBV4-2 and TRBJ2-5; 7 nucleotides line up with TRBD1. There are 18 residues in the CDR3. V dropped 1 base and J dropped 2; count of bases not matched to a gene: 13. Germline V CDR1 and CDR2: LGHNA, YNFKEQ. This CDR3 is CASSQGLKTGVGQETQYF. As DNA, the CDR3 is TGTGCCAGCAGCCAAGGTCTAAAAACAGGGGTGGGTCAAGAGACCCAGTACTTC.

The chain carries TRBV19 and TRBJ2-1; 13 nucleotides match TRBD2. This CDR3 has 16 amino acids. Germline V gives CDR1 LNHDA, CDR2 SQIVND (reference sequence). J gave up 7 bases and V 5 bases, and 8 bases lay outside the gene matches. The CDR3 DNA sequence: TGTGCCAGTAGTCCTCAGGGACTAGCGGGGACAAATGAGCAGTTCTTC. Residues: CASSPQGLAGTNEQFF.

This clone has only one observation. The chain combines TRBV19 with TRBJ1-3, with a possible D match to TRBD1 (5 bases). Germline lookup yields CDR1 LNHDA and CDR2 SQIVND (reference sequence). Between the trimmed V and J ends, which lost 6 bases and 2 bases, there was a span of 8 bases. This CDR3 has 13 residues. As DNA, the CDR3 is TGTGCCAGTAGGACGACAGCTGGAAACACCATATATTTT. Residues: CASRTTAGNTIYF.

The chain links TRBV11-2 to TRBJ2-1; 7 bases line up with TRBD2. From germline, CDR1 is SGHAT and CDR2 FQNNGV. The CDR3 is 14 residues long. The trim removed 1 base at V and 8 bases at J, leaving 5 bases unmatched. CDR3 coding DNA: TGTGCCAGCAGCTTAGGGACTAGTCGGCATGAGCAGTTCTTC. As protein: CASSLGTSRHEQFF.

CDR3 region: CASSQEPGQGANYGYTF. CDR3 nucleotide sequence: TGCGCCAGCAGCCAGGAACCGGGACAGGGCGCCAACTATGGCTACACCTTC. The chain is built from TRBV5-1 and TRBJ1-2, with 9 bases identical to TRBD1. V dropped 4 bases and J dropped 2; count of bases not matched to a gene: 12. Germline assignment: CDR1 SGHRS and CDR2 YFSETQ. This CDR3 has 17 amino acids. The whole variable domain, remainder taken from reference TRBV5-1 and TRBJ1-2, is KAGVTQTPRYLIKTRGQQVTLSCSPISGHRSVSWYQQTPGQGLQFLFEYFSETQRNKGNFPGRFSGRQFSNSRSEMNVSTLELGDSALYLCASSQEPGQGANYGYTFGSGTRLTVV.

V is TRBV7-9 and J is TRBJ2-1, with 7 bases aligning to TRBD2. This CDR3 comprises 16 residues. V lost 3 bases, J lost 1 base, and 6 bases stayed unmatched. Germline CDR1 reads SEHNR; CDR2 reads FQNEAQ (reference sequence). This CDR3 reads CASSFGGGESYNEQFF. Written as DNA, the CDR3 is TGTGCCAGCAGCTTCGGCGGGGGAGAATCCTACAATGAGCAGTTCTTC.

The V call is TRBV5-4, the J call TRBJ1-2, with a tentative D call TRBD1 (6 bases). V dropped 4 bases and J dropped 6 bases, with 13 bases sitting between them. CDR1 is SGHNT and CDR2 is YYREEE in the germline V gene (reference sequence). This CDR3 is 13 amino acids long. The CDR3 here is CASSPQGNHGYTF. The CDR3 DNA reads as TGTGCCAGCAGCCCCCAGGGGAACCATGGCTACACCTTC.

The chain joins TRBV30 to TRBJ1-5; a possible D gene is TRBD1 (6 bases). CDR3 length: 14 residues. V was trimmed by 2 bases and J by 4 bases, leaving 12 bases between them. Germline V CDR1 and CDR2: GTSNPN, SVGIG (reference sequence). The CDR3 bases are TGTGCCTGGAGTCGGGCCCAGGGGAATCAGCCCCAGCATTTT. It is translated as CAWSRAQGNQPQHF.

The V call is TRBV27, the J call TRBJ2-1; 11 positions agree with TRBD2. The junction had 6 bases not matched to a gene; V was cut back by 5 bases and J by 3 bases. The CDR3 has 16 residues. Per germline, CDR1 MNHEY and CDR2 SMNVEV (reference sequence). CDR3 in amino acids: CASSPTLAGGYNEQFF. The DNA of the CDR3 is TGTGCCAGCAGTCCCACCCTAGCGGGAGGCTACAATGAGCAGTTCTTC.

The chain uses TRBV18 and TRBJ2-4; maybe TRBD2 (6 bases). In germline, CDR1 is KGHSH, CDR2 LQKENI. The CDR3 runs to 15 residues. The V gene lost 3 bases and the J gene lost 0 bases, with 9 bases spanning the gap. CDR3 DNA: TGTGCCAGCTCACCGCGGGAAGTAGCCAAAAACATTCAGTACTTC. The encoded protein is CASSPREVAKNIQYF.

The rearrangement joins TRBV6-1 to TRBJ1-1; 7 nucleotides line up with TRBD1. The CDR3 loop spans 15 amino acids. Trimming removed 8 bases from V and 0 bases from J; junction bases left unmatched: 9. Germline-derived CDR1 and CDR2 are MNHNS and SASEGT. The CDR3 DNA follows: TGTGCCAGCGAGGGACAGCCGAACTTGAACACTGAAGCTTTCTTT. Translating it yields CASEGQPNLNTEAFF.

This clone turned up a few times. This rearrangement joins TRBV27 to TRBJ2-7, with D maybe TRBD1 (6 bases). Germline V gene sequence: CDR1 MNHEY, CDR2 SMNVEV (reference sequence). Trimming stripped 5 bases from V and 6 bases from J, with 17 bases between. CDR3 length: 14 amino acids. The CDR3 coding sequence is TGTGCCAGCAGTGGACAGCCCAGGTTGAGCGAGCAGTACTTC. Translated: CASSGQPRLSEQYF.

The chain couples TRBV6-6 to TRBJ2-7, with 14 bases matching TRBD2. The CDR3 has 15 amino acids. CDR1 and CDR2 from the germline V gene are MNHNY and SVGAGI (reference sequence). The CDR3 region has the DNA TGTGTTACGGGGGGACTAGCGGGAGCGCGGTACGAGCAGTACTTC. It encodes CVTGGLAGARYEQYF.

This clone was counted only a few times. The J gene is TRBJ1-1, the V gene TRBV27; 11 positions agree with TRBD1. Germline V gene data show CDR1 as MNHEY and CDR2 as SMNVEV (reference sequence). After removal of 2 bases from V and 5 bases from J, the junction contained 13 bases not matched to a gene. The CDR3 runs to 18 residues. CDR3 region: CASSLRVRTGGWGTEAFF. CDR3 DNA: TGTGCCAGCAGTTTAAGGGTCAGGACAGGGGGCTGGGGAACTGAAGCTTTCTTT.